The 21 T cell receptor beta chains below all came from one sample that was sequenced in a study of Ad26.COV2.S vaccination and SARS-CoV-2 variants. Described treatment: around 19 received Ad26.COV2.S at low or high dose, single or two shots; roughly five received placebo; per-sample allocation not given. The samples date from day 63 after the first vaccine or placebo injection. Assay used: immunoSEQ multiplex PCR; TCRdb lists only in-frame clones, some missing. The sample shows 430,000 or so clones, approximately 92% of them seen only once. The sequencing here drew on peripheral blood, taken in a trial of Ad26.COV2.S vaccine versus placebo. Source of these receptors: a person between 18 and 60 years old who received the Ad26.COV2.S COVID-19 vaccine or a placebo.

The chain couples TRBV18 to TRBJ2-2, with D perhaps matching TRBD1 (6 bases). This CDR3 has 16 residues. V lost 4 bases and J lost 0, with 12 bases in between. The germline gives CDR1 KGHSH, CDR2 LQKENI. The CDR3 DNA reads TGTGCCAGCTCACTGCCCGGGACAACGAACACCGGGGAGCTGTTTTTT. It encodes CASSLPGTTNTGELFF.

The chain combines TRBV5-1 with TRBJ1-6; D may be TRBD1 (5 bases). V was clipped by 2 bases and J by 7 bases, with 10 bases between them. Germline V gives CDR1 SGHRS, CDR2 YFSETQ. The CDR3 is 14 residues long. This CDR3 reads CASSFGGSNSPLHF. CDR3 bases: TGCGCCAGCAGCTTCGGGGGGTCGAATTCACCCCTCCACTTT.

This clone was recorded only once. The chain joins TRBV18 to TRBJ2-1; 9 bases are a match to TRBD2. The CDR3 runs 17 residues. CDR1 and CDR2 (germline): KGHSH, LQKENI. With 0 bases clipped from V and 8 bases from J, the junction kept 11 bases outside the gene matches. Here the CDR3 reads CASSPPPPGLAIYEQFF. Written as DNA, the CDR3 is TGTGCCAGCTCACCACCGCCTCCGGGACTAGCTATCTATGAGCAGTTCTTC. The whole variable domain, remainder taken from reference TRBV18 and TRBJ2-1, is NAGVMQNPRHLVRRRGQEARLRCSPMKGHSHVYWYRQLPEEGLKFMVYLQKENIIDESGMPKERFSAEFPKEGPSILRIQQVVRGDSAAYFCASSPPPPGLAIYEQFFGPGTRLTVL.

The chain links TRBV7-6 to TRBJ2-3; 7 bases match TRBD1. From germline, CDR1 is SGHVS and CDR2 FNYEAQ. The CDR3 sequence is 14 residues long. Trimming cost V 6 bases and J 1 base; bases outside gene matches: 4. In DNA form, the CDR3 reads TGTGCCAGCAGTGACAGGGCCCGCACAGATACGCAGTATTTT. It yields the protein CASSDRARTDTQYF.

J is TRBJ1-6 and V is TRBV7-6; unclear D gene. V was clipped by 3 bases and J by 4 bases, with 10 bases between them. The CDR3 contains 15 residues. Per the germline V gene, CDR1 is SGHVS and CDR2 is FNYEAQ. The CDR3 is CASSLAGNYNSPLHF. DNA of the CDR3: TGTGCCAGCAGCTTGGCCGGGAATTATAATTCACCCCTCCACTTT.

J is TRBJ2-2 and V is TRBV3-1 (or the pseudogene TRBV3-2); TRBD2 might be the D (5 bases). CDR3 length: 13 residues. Deletions cut 3 bases from V and 5 bases from J, with 7 bases between. From germline, CDR1 is LGHDT and CDR2 YNNKEL (reference sequence). CDR3 sequence: CASSHRGTGELFF. The DNA for the CDR3 is TGTGCCAGCAGCCATCGAGGGACCGGGGAGCTGTTTTTT.

The chain recombines TRBV6-6 with TRBJ2-2; a weak D match, TRBD1 (5 bases). The V gene lost 5 bases and the J gene lost 1 base, with 14 bases spanning the gap. The CDR3 runs 16 residues. CDR1 MNHNY and CDR2 SVGAGI come from the germline V gene (reference sequence). The CDR3 region has the DNA TGTGCCAGCAGTACCCTGGACAAATTGAACACCGGGGAGCTGTTTTTT. Amino acid sequence: CASSTLDKLNTGELFF.

The table lists this clone with a count of one. The chain joins TRBV10-1 to TRBJ1-2; possible D gene TRBD1, 6 bases. In germline, CDR1 is WNHNN, CDR2 SYGVQD (reference sequence). CDR3 length: 13 amino acids. Trimming cost V 6 bases and J 2 bases, with 10 bases left between them. CDR3 residues: CASSPGQNYGYTF. DNA of the CDR3: TGCGCCAGCAGCCCGGGACAAAACTATGGCTACACCTTC.

The gene calls are TRBV15 and TRBJ1-6; D is ambiguous. Trimming removed 0 bases at V and 13 bases at J, with 13 bases between. Germline V gene data show CDR1 as LNHNV and CDR2 as YYDKDF (reference sequence). The CDR3 has 14 residues. This chain's CDR3 is CATSRDLMGGPLHF. CDR3 DNA: TGTGCCACCAGCAGAGATCTGATGGGAGGGCCCCTCCACTTT.

In nucleotides, the CDR3 is TGTGCCAGCAGCGGGACTAGCGGGAACCAGTACTTC. Translating it yields CASSGTSGNQYF. The rearrangement joins TRBV2 to TRBJ2-5; 13 nucleotides line up with TRBD2. Unmatched junction bases numbered 2, after V lost 6 bases and J lost 10 bases. Germline V lookup: CDR1 SNHLY, CDR2 FYNNEI. This CDR3 contains 12 residues.

This clone was counted a few times. The gene calls are TRBV19 and TRBJ2-3; 9 positions match TRBD1. The ends lost 3 bases at V and 3 bases at J; junction bases unmatched: 7. The CDR3 extends over 16 amino acids. CDR1 is LNHDA, CDR2 SQIVND, per germline (reference sequence). Written as DNA, the CDR3 is TGTGCCAGTAGTATCACCGTGGGGACAGGGACAGATACGCAGTATTTT. It yields the protein CASSITVGTGTDTQYF. Supplemented by reference TRBV19 and TRBJ2-3, the full variable domain reads DGGITQSPKYLFRKEGQNVTLSCEQNLNHDAMYWYRQDPGQGLRLIYYSQIVNDFQKGDIAEGYSVSREKKESFPLTVTSAQKNPTAFYLCASSITVGTGTDTQYFGPGTRLTVL.

The CDR3 DNA follows: TGCGCCAGCACCAGGGATGGGGAGCTGTTTTTT. Translating it yields CASTRDGELFF. The rearrangement joins TRBV5-1 to TRBJ2-2, with D possibly being TRBD1 (5 bases). Germline loops: CDR1 SGHRS, CDR2 YFSETQ. The V gene lost 6 bases and the J gene lost 8 bases, with 8 bases spanning the gap. The CDR3 totals 11 residues.

The chain has TRBV27 and TRBJ2-7, with D tentatively TRBD2 (7 bases). The length of the CDR3 is 15 residues. V was shortened by 5 bases and J by 4 bases, with 18 bases between the two germline ends. Germline-derived CDR1 and CDR2 are MNHEY and SMNVEV (reference sequence). The CDR3 DNA follows: TGTGCCAGCAGTCCCGAAGGGGGGGGCGGGTACGAGCAGTACTTC. It is translated as CASSPEGGGGYEQYF.

V is TRBV6-1 and J is TRBJ2-3, with D uncertain. Germline CDR1 and CDR2: MNHNS and SASEGT. The CDR3 contains 15 residues. Trimming took 1 base from V and 0 from J, leaving 8 bases between them. The CDR3 DNA sequence: TGTGCCAGCAGTGAAGTTCAGGTTAGCACAGATACGCAGTATTTT. Its translation is CASSEVQVSTDTQYF.

The chain carries TRBV4-2 and TRBJ2-7, with 8 bases identical to TRBD2. Germline V gives CDR1 LGHNA, CDR2 YNFKEQ. The CDR3 length is 16 residues. The junction had 9 bases not matched to a gene; V was cut back by 4 bases and J by 1 base. The CDR3 loop reads CASSPRAGEPSYEQYF. CDR3 in DNA: TGTGCCAGCAGCCCTAGAGCGGGAGAGCCATCCTACGAGCAGTACTTC.

This chain uses TRBV7-3 with TRBJ2-3, with D perhaps being TRBD1 or TRBD2 (5 bases each). CDR1 and CDR2 (germline): SGHTA, FQGTGA. V lost 1 base to trimming and J lost 1 base, with 12 bases between them. The CDR3 is 16 residues long. The CDR3 here is CASSLNPGTGTDTQYF. In DNA, the CDR3 is TGTGCCAGCAGCTTAAACCCAGGGACGGGCACAGATACGCAGTATTTT.

The J gene is TRBJ2-7, the V gene TRBV5-1, with D maybe TRBD1 (6 bases). CDR3 length: 13 residues. Trimming pared 3 bases from V and 2 bases from J, leaving 9 bases between. CDR1 SGHRS and CDR2 YFSETQ come from the germline V gene. CDR3 sequence (DNA): TGCGCCAGCAGCTGGACAGACACCTACGAGCAGTACTTC. Translation: CASSWTDTYEQYF.

The rearrangement links TRBV4-3 to TRBJ2-7; weak D call: TRBD1 (6 bases). The germline V gene encodes CDR1 LGHNA and CDR2 YSLEER. The CDR3 covers 13 residues. Between the trimmed V and J ends, which lost 8 bases and 1 base, there was a span of 12 bases. The DNA of the CDR3 is TGCGCCAGCGCCCGGGACACATCCTACGAGCAGTACTTC. Translated: CASARDTSYEQYF.

V is TRBV6-2 or TRBV6-3 and J is TRBJ1-1, with no clear D. Per the germline V gene, CDR1 is MNHEY and CDR2 is SVGEGT. V lost 6 bases, J lost 0 bases, and 8 bases lay in between. This CDR3 region has 13 residues. For the CDR3, the DNA is TGTGCCAGCAGCATCGGGGTGAACACTGAAGCTTTCTTT. It yields the protein CASSIGVNTEAFF.

The chain employs TRBV5-1 and TRBJ2-1, with 8 bases matching TRBD2. Unmatched junction bases numbered 8, after V lost 0 bases and J lost 6 bases. The CDR3 extends over 16 amino acids. Germline values: CDR1 SGHRS, CDR2 YFSETQ. As DNA, the CDR3 is TGCGCCAGCAGCTTGGGCCTAGCGGGCCTATCCAATGAGCAGTTCTTC. It encodes CASSLGLAGLSNEQFF.

The rearrangement links TRBV20-1 to TRBJ2-1, with 7 positions matching TRBD2. CDR3 size: 15 residues. Trimming removed 3 bases from V and 8 bases from J; junction bases left unmatched: 13. Germline values: CDR1 DFQATT, CDR2 SNEGSKA (reference sequence). The CDR3 here is CSASDLGTKSYEQFF. CDR3 coding DNA: TGCAGTGCTAGTGACCTCGGGACTAAGAGCTATGAGCAGTTCTTC.